The 32 T cell receptor beta chains below were found in one sample sequenced in a study of blood T cells in healthy people across ages (dated by TCRdb to 2015 to 2017). Library generation was performed with 5' RACE. The sequencer was an Illumina HiSeq 2500. A second PCR of roughly 7 to 11 cycles was run with a J-beta primer mix and a sample-barcoded 5' primer. Using fastp at Q25 and MiXCR, TCRdb reprocessed the public reads and kept productive beta chains. Duplicate CDR3 protein sequences are folded into a single record with the most common DNA and genes. The sample table holds fewer than 800,000 distinct CDR3 sequences, of which about 25% were seen once. Clones ranked in the top ten supply around 9.2% of the sample. A further study also used this sample, focusing on T cells of mothers and their children.

The specimen was blood. Every receptor here comes from a boy between 10 and 17 years old in good health.

The rearrangement joins TRBV7-9 to TRBJ2-5, with TRBD2 identical over 8 bases. This CDR3 has 17 amino acids. V lost 6 bases, J lost 0 bases, and 12 bases stayed unmatched. Per germline, CDR1 SEHNR and CDR2 FQNEAQ (reference sequence). CDR3 sequence (DNA): TGTGCCAGCAGTGGACTAGCAACCCTTCCTAACCAAGAGACCCAGTACTTC. Protein: CASSGLATLPNQETQYF.

This chain links TRBV29-1 with TRBJ2-1; D is uncertain. Per germline, CDR1 SQVTM and CDR2 ANQGSEA. This CDR3 spans 15 amino acids. With 0 bases removed from V and 1 base from J, the gap between germline ends came to 10 bases. CDR3 bases: TGCAGCGTTGAAGATGACGCTAGGTCCTACAATGAGCAGTTCTTC. It encodes CSVEDDARSYNEQFF.

V and J are TRBV7-9 and TRBJ2-5; the match to TRBD2 covers 12 bases. The CDR3 spans 16 residues. J was trimmed by 3 bases and V by 5 bases; bases with no gene match: 7. Germline CDR1 reads SEHNR; CDR2 reads FQNEAQ (reference sequence). In DNA form, the CDR3 reads TGTGCCAGCAGCGTGCCTAGCGGGGGGGCAGAAGAGACCCAGTACTTC. Protein product: CASSVPSGGAEETQYF.

The chain employs TRBV4-2 and TRBJ2-3; no clear D gene. The CDR3 spans 15 residues. Germline CDR1 is LGHNA and CDR2 is YNFKEQ. Between the trimmed V and J ends, which lost 3 bases and 0 bases, there was a span of 10 bases. This chain's CDR3 is CASSQPRASTDTQYF. DNA for the CDR3: TGTGCCAGCAGCCAGCCCCGGGCGAGCACAGATACGCAGTATTTT.

This rearrangement joins TRBV19 to TRBJ2-1, with TRBD2 matching over 7 bases. Germline V gives CDR1 LNHDA, CDR2 SQIVND (reference sequence). V was pared by 1 base and J by 9 bases, with 6 bases of the junction left unmatched. The CDR3 runs 14 residues. This chain's CDR3 is CASSIAGGSAEQFF. As DNA, the CDR3 is TGTGCCAGTAGTATAGCGGGGGGATCTGCTGAGCAGTTCTTC.

This clonotype was seen more than once but under ten times. The gene calls are TRBV12-3 or TRBV12-4 and TRBJ2-3; possibly TRBD2 for D (5 bases). V lost 5 bases, J lost 2 bases, and 14 bases lay in between. The CDR3 runs 15 residues. CDR3 amino acids: CASSLSGIATDTQYF. CDR3 DNA: TGTGCCAGCAGTCTATCCGGGATTGCCACAGATACGCAGTATTTT.

The chain couples TRBV11-2 to TRBJ2-7; 8 bases map to TRBD2. This CDR3 region has 17 residues. Germline-derived CDR1 and CDR2 are SGHAT and FQNNGV. V gave up 0 bases and J gave up 2 bases; unmatched junction bases: 9. The CDR3 nucleotides are TGTGCCAGCAGCTTAGACGGGGGGGAAATAAACCCCTACGAGCAGTACTTC. Residues: CASSLDGGEINPYEQYF.

The chain combines TRBV28 with TRBJ2-7; D is unresolved. The ends were cut back, 4 bases at V and 4 bases at J, with 17 bases in the middle. The germline gives CDR1 MDHEN, CDR2 SYDVKM. CDR3 length: 15 residues. The DNA of the CDR3 is TGTGCCAGCAGTTCGACCATCCGGACGGTTTACGAGCAGTACTTC. Protein product: CASSSTIRTVYEQYF.

The chain employs TRBV29-1 and TRBJ2-7, with 7 nucleotides matching TRBD2. Germline-derived CDR1 and CDR2 are SQVTM and ANQGSEA. Unmatched junction bases numbered 15, after V lost 4 bases and J lost 3 bases. The CDR3 contains 16 residues. CDR3 in amino acids: CSVGSTGGVSNYEQYF. In DNA, the CDR3 is TGCAGCGTTGGCTCGACGGGGGGAGTCTCTAACTACGAGCAGTACTTC.

This clonotype was counted between two and nine times. The V call is TRBV20-1, the J call TRBJ2-7, with TRBD2 identical over 12 bases. J gave up 5 bases and V 6 bases, and 5 bases lay outside the gene matches. Germline assignment: CDR1 DFQATT and CDR2 SNEGSKA (reference sequence). The CDR3 extends over 13 amino acids. The CDR3 region is CSARLAGAHEQYF. The CDR3 nucleotides read TGCAGTGCGCGACTAGCGGGAGCCCACGAGCAGTACTTC.

The J gene is TRBJ2-2, the V gene TRBV2; 7 bases match TRBD1. The length of the CDR3 is 16 residues. Trimming at V came to 9 bases and at J to 4 bases, leaving 14 bases not matched to a gene. Germline loops: CDR1 SNHLY, CDR2 FYNNEI. The CDR3 region is CARSESGTVRTGELFF. As DNA, the CDR3 is TGTGCCAGAAGCGAGTCCGGGACAGTACGCACCGGGGAGCTGTTTTTT.

The chain joins TRBV29-1 to TRBJ2-1, with D possibly matching TRBD2 (6 bases). This CDR3 has 14 amino acids. CDR1 is SQVTM and CDR2 is ANQGSEA in the germline V gene. The V and J ends lost 6 bases and 9 bases respectively, with 21 bases between them. In nucleotides, the CDR3 is TGCAGCGTCCTGACTAGGGATAAGCCGGGTGAGCAGTTCTTC. It encodes CSVLTRDKPGEQFF.

This clonotype has a handful of counts. The CDR3 bases are TGTGCCAGCAGTTTCGTGGCAGGGGGCGCCCAGGGCTACACCTTC. This encodes CASSFVAGGAQGYTF. The V gene is TRBV27, the J gene TRBJ1-2; 8 bases map to TRBD1. After removal of 3 bases from V and 8 bases from J, the junction contained 11 bases not matched to a gene. Germline V lookup: CDR1 MNHEY, CDR2 SMNVEV (reference sequence). The CDR3 runs to 15 residues.

The rearrangement uses TRBV7-9 and TRBJ2-7, with TRBD1 identical over 7 bases. In germline, CDR1 is SEHNR, CDR2 FQNEAQ (reference sequence). The ends lost 5 bases at V and 4 bases at J; junction bases unmatched: 5. The CDR3 sequence is 13 residues long. CDR3 loop: CASSRQGWYEQYF. Written as DNA, the CDR3 is TGTGCCAGCAGCCGACAGGGATGGTACGAGCAGTACTTC.

This clonotype was counted between two and nine times. This chain joins TRBV28 and TRBJ2-5; a possible D gene is TRBD1 (6 bases). The germline V and J ends were trimmed by 7 bases and 5 bases, with 14 bases remaining between them. CDR1 and CDR2 from the germline V gene are MDHEN and SYDVKM. There are 13 residues in the CDR3. The CDR3 loop is CASTFDRLETQYF. The DNA of the CDR3 is TGTGCCAGCACCTTCGACAGGCTGGAGACCCAGTACTTC.

V is TRBV28 and J is TRBJ2-7, with D possibly TRBD2 on 7 matching bases. The CDR3 length is 20 residues. CDR1 is MDHEN and CDR2 is SYDVKM in the germline V gene. Between the trimmed V and J ends, which lost 4 bases and 3 bases, there was a span of 31 bases. CDR3 in amino acids: CASSWETGGDWIIRSYEQYF. The DNA of the CDR3 is TGTGCCAGCAGTTGGGAGACGGGGGGCGACTGGATAATACGCAGCTACGAGCAGTACTTC.

The chain carries TRBV5-1 and TRBJ2-3; 8 nucleotides align to TRBD2. Germline V gene data show CDR1 as SGHRS and CDR2 as YFSETQ. This CDR3 spans 15 amino acids. With V trimmed by 4 bases and J by 6 bases, 10 bases remained unmatched. For the CDR3, the DNA is TGCGCCAGCAGCCCCACAGCGGGGGATTCGGATACGCAGTATTTT. Protein product: CASSPTAGDSDTQYF.

Only a few counts were recorded for this clonotype. The V and J genes are TRBV12-3 or TRBV12-4 and TRBJ1-2; unclear D gene. The ends were cut back, 4 bases at V and 4 bases at J, with 10 bases in the middle. The CDR3 is 13 amino acids. The CDR3, as DNA: TGTGCCAGCAGTTCCGCTGAGTCCTATGGCTACACCTTC. Amino acid sequence: CASSSAESYGYTF.

This clonotype was counted at least ten times. This chain joins TRBV28 and TRBJ2-6; TRBD1 might be the D (6 bases). V was pared by 3 bases and J by 0 bases, with 6 bases between. The CDR3 is made up of 15 amino acids. CDR1 MDHEN and CDR2 SYDVKM come from the germline V gene. CDR3 coding DNA: TGTGCCAGCAGTTTCAGGGGCTCTGGGGCCAACGTCCTGACTTTC. Encoded protein: CASSFRGSGANVLTF.

A few counts support this clonotype. This chain links TRBV4-1 with TRBJ2-7, with a tentative D call TRBD1 (6 bases). This CDR3 has 15 amino acids. CDR1 is MGHRA, CDR2 YSYEKL, per germline. The germline V and J ends were trimmed by 1 base and 2 bases, with 12 bases remaining between them. CDR3 in amino acids: CASSQVLRGTYEQYF. The CDR3, as DNA: TGCGCCAGCAGCCAAGTCCTCAGGGGCACCTACGAGCAGTACTTC.

Concerning this clonotype: Sequence at one end of the junction differs from germline and may be a read error. This sequence joins TRBV6-5 and TRBJ1-2; 7 bases map to TRBD1. This CDR3 has 16 amino acids. From germline, CDR1 is MNHEY and CDR2 SVGAGI. CDR3 in amino acids: CASSTEPVQGLGGYTF. As DNA, the CDR3 is TGCGCCAGCAGTACCGAACCGGTACAGGGGCTCGGGGGCTACACCTTC.

This clonotype was detected a few times. The rearrangement joins TRBV9 to TRBJ2-1; TRBD2 aligns across 7 bases. Germline V lookup: CDR1 SGDLS, CDR2 YYNGEE. The V and J ends lost 4 bases and 5 bases, in that order; junction bases with no gene match: 9. This CDR3 contains 15 residues. The CDR3 loop is CASSTVAGPNNEQFF. The CDR3 bases are TGTGCCAGCAGCACGGTAGCGGGCCCAAACAATGAGCAGTTCTTC.

The chain links TRBV5-1 to TRBJ2-7; 10 nucleotides match TRBD1. Germline V gene data show CDR1 as SGHRS and CDR2 as YFSETQ. Trimming cost V 2 bases and J 2 bases; bases outside gene matches: 7. The CDR3 runs to 16 residues. Here the CDR3 reads CASSFSGTGDTYEQYF. For the CDR3, the DNA is TGCGCCAGCAGCTTCTCCGGGACAGGGGATACCTACGAGCAGTACTTC.

Turning to this clonotype: The CDR3 ends on some other residue instead of the conserved phenylalanine or tryptophan, so this is likely a read error. V gene TRBV5-1 combines with J gene TRBJ1-6; a possible D gene is TRBD1 (5 bases). The CDR3 has 16 residues. The V end lost 1 base, the J end lost 7 bases, and 15 bases lay between the germline ends. Germline V gene lookup returns CDR1 SGHRS and CDR2 YFSETQ. In DNA form, the CDR3 reads TGCGCCAGCAGCTTGTCATGGGGGTTTGGGAATTCACCCCTCCACTCT. Amino acid sequence: CASSLSWGFGNSPLHS.

This clonotype was seen a handful of times. The chain couples TRBV9 to TRBJ1-2; 9 bases match TRBD1. The V segment lost 4 bases and the J segment 7 bases; nucleotides outside the gene matches: 11. Germline values: CDR1 SGDLS, CDR2 YYNGEE. There are 15 residues in the CDR3. The CDR3, as DNA: TGTGCCAGCAGCTCCCTAGGGACAGGGAGGGGTGGCTACACCTTC. It translates to CASSSLGTGRGGYTF.

This clonotype was counted only a few times. The DNA of the CDR3 is TGTGCCAGCAGCTCCACACAGTTACAAGAGACCCAGTACTTC. Residues: CASSSTQLQETQYF. The V and J genes are TRBV7-9 and TRBJ2-5; D is undetermined. Germline V gene data show CDR1 as SEHNR and CDR2 as FQNEAQ (reference sequence). Trimming removed 4 bases at V and 2 bases at J, with 11 bases between. This CDR3 has 14 residues.

This clonotype was seen a single time. The V gene is TRBV21-1, the J gene TRBJ2-7; the table's D call of TRBD2 was not tested on the DNA. TRBV21-1 is designated a pseudogene. This CDR3 is built from 18 residues. The CDR3 here is CASSKSGSGVSFPYEQYF. DNA for the CDR3: TGTGCCAGCAGCAAATCTGGTAGCGGGGTCTCCTTTCCCTACGAGCAGTACTTC.

The genes are TRBV12-5 and TRBJ2-3; the D is unclear. Looked up from germline, CDR1 is LGHNT and CDR2 is FRNRAP. The CDR3 is 12 amino acids. V shed 6 bases and J shed 6 bases, with 10 bases lying between them. This CDR3 reads CASGLTRDTQYF. In DNA form, the CDR3 reads TGTGCTAGTGGCCTTACAAGGGATACGCAGTATTTT.

The rearrangement links TRBV9 to TRBJ2-5; possible D gene TRBD2, 6 bases. Matching the DNA end better, TRBJ2-7 makes the J call doubtful. Germline assignment: CDR1 SGDLS and CDR2 YYNGEE. The CDR3 is 14 residues long. DNA for the CDR3: TGTGCCAGCAGCGACGGGGGTACCTCCTACGAGCAGTACTTC. As protein: CASSDGGTSYEQYF.

This clonotype has only a few counts. This CDR3 reads CASSYPDQPQHF. The CDR3 nucleotides are TGTGCCAGCAGTTACCCCGATCAGCCCCAGCATTTT. The V gene is TRBV6-6, the J gene TRBJ1-5; unclear D gene. The CDR3 is made up of 12 amino acids. Germline loops: CDR1 MNHNY, CDR2 SVGAGI (reference sequence). V was clipped by 2 bases and J by 5 bases, with 4 bases between them.

The chain carries TRBV29-1 and TRBJ1-5; 8 positions agree with TRBD1. V shed 4 bases, J shed 1 base, and the junction held 0 bases outside the gene matches. This CDR3 is 13 amino acids long. CDR1 is SQVTM, CDR2 ANQGSEA, per germline. CDR3 in DNA: TGCAGCGTTGGGACAGGGAGCAATCAGCCCCAGCATTTT. This sequence encodes CSVGTGSNQPQHF.

There are a few counts of this clonotype. The rearrangement links TRBV3-1 to TRBJ2-7; 11 nucleotides match TRBD2. Germline V gene sequence: CDR1 LGHDT, CDR2 YNNKEL (reference sequence). J lost 6 bases, V lost 3 bases, and 1 base had no gene match. This CDR3 has 13 residues. DNA of the CDR3: TGTGCCAGCAGCCAGCTAGCGGGAGGCGAGCAGTACTTC. Protein product: CASSQLAGGEQYF.